A selection of T cell receptor beta chains follows, all from one sample in a study of cytomegalovirus exposure and HLA in healthy donors. Assay: immunoSEQ multiplex PCR; the TCRdb copy retains only in-frame clones and omits some. The table lists about 140,000 clones, approximately 80% of them singletons. The sequencing input was PBMCs. These TCRs come from a woman aged 40 to 49 in good health and CMV-seronegative. Each CDR3 is given with its conserved first and last residue. The order of the fields is clone size, J gene, V gene, CDR3 protein. Clone size appears in some rows only: once, few, many, or a class for an expanded clone.

size: NA; J: TRBJ2-2; V: TRBV5-1; CDR3: CASSSNRADTGELFF
size: NA; J: TRBJ1-2; V: TRBV28; CDR3: CASSLWPRYTF
size: few; J: TRBJ1-1; V: TRBV5-1; CDR3: CASSPTGEEDTEAFF
size: NA; J: TRBJ1-5; V: TRBV28; CDR3: CASIGGNQPQHF
size: NA; J: TRBJ2-7; V: TRBV7-8; CDR3: CASSLFSSGHKRTYEQYF
size: NA; J: TRBJ1-2; V: TRBV11-2; CDR3: CASSLDWWGGSGYTF
size: NA; J: TRBJ1-4; V: TRBV7-6; CDR3: CASSLLQGTNEKLFF
size: NA; J: TRBJ1-2; V: TRBV6-4; CDR3: CASRSLYGYTF
size: NA; J: TRBJ1-1; V: TRBV11-3; CDR3: CASSLYRVNTEAFF
size: NA; J: TRBJ2-3; V: TRBV19; CDR3: CASSQDRTSTDTQYF
size: NA; J: TRBJ2-1; V: TRBV9; CDR3: CASSVEIAGGLFDEQFF
size: NA; J: TRBJ2-1; V: TRBV7-9; CDR3: CASSFGGSVNEQFF
size: NA; J: TRBJ2-5; V: TRBV27; CDR3: CASSSQAGWEETQYF
size: once; J: TRBJ2-2; V: TRBV2; CDR3: CASTGQGAGELFF
size: NA; J: TRBJ2-1; V: TRBV9; CDR3: CASSAGGTSYNEQFF
size: few; J: TRBJ2-1; V: TRBV11-3; CDR3: CASSLGTSGHNEQFF
size: few; J: TRBJ2-7; V: TRBV7-2; CDR3: CASSLSSSRTTYEQYF
size: NA; J: TRBJ1-1; V: TRBV6-6; CDR3: CASSRVSEAFF
size: NA; J: TRBJ1-2; V: TRBV7-6; CDR3: CASSSNQGTGYTF
size: NA; J: TRBJ2-7; V: TRBV5-6; CDR3: CASSSTLRLEHHEQYF
size: NA; J: TRBJ2-4; V: TRBV23-1; CDR3: CASSQSGSVDASKNIQYF
size: NA; J: TRBJ2-7; V: TRBV30; CDR3: CAWSAGGYEQYF
size: once; J: TRBJ2-2; V: TRBV2; CDR3: CASRKDRGRAGELFF
size: NA; J: TRBJ1-3; V: TRBV28; CDR3: CASSLSRGLFSGNTIYF
size: NA; J: TRBJ2-1; V: TRBV7-9; CDR3: CSSSPPGLAGGDEQFF
size: NA; J: TRBJ2-7; V: TRBV4-1; CDR3: CASSPLRTSGAYEQYF
size: NA; J: TRBJ1-1; V: TRBV7-2; CDR3: CASSSSGLSNTEAFF
size: NA; J: TRBJ2-6; V: TRBV4-1; CDR3: CASSQIQGSVSGANGLTF
size: NA; J: TRBJ2-2; V: TRBV4-2; CDR3: CASSQDLPGTGSSGELFF
size: NA; J: TRBJ1-2; V: TRBV28; CDR3: CASRQGNYGYTF
size: NA; J: TRBJ1-2; V: TRBV6-1; CDR3: CASIRDRVEYGYTF
size: NA; J: TRBJ2-3; V: TRBV11-3; CDR3: CASSPGQTQPDTQYF
size: NA; J: TRBJ2-5; V: TRBV7-2; CDR3: CASSPGTSGGAETQYF
size: NA; J: TRBJ1-1; V: TRBV11-2; CDR3: CASSSARGTEAFF
size: NA; J: TRBJ2-1; V: TRBV5-1; CDR3: CASSLGLSVGEHEQFF
size: NA; J: TRBJ2-6; V: TRBV5-1; CDR3: CASSLEGPGANGLTF
size: NA; J: TRBJ2-1; V: TRBV11-2; CDR3: CASSPLAGRYNEQFF
size: NA; J: TRBJ1-5; V: TRBV2; CDR3: CASSPQGNSNQPQHF
size: NA; J: TRBJ2-7; V: TRBV29-1; CDR3: CSVEEGQGYGEQYF
size: NA; J: TRBJ2-1; V: TRBV4-3; CDR3: CASSQERTSDNEQFF